This entry lists 20 T cell receptor beta chains sequenced from one sample in a study of cytomegalovirus exposure and HLA in healthy donors. 13 Jbeta primers and 60 Vbeta primers were used for the PCR. The data were produced by immunoSEQ multiplex PCR, yet TCRdb's version contains in-frame clones alone and is incomplete. The table lists around 120,000 clones, around three quarters of them singletons, with 3.5% to 4.5% in the top ten. Sequenced: PBMCs. These TCRs come from a man under 40 in good health and CMV-seropositive.

In this sample, this clone turned up a few times. The chain's CDR3 is CASSPNSDSHEQFF. The CDR3 coding sequence is TGTGCCAGCAGCCCGAACTCCGATAGCCATGAGCAGTTCTTC. The chain joins TRBV5-4 to TRBJ2-1, with unresolved D. The CDR3 is made up of 14 amino acids. Germline values: CDR1 SGHNT, CDR2 YYREEE (reference sequence). V lost 4 bases, J lost 8 bases, and 16 bases lay in between.

The chain has TRBV6-5 and TRBJ2-1; D may be TRBD2 (7 bases). The CDR3 loop spans 14 amino acids. CDR1 is MNHEY, CDR2 SVGAGI, per germline. The V end was cut by 0 bases, the J end by 9 bases, with 12 bases between. The CDR3 region has the DNA TGTGCCAGCAGTTACTCTCGGGGGGCTGGTGAGCAGTTCTTC. Its translation is CASSYSRGAGEQFF.

This clone was recorded once. The V call is TRBV4-3, the J call TRBJ2-5; TRBD2 matches at 9 bases. Germline trimming cut 3 bases from V and 4 bases from J; bases unmatched to any gene: 9. CDR1 and CDR2 (germline): LGHNA, YSLEER. The CDR3 has 16 amino acids. CDR3 amino acids: CASSHVVGSGRETQYF. DNA for the CDR3: TGCGCCAGCAGCCACGTCGTTGGTAGCGGGAGAGAGACCCAGTACTTC.

The chain recombines TRBV20-1 with TRBJ1-3; D ambiguous. This CDR3 spans 10 amino acids. V gave up 6 bases and J gave up 7 bases, with 7 bases separating them. Germline V gene data show CDR1 as DFQATT and CDR2 as SNEGSKA (reference sequence). The CDR3 bases are TGCAGTGCCCACGGGAACACCATATATTTT. It is translated as CSAHGNTIYF.

The sample holds a few counts of this clone. The rearrangement joins TRBV5-1 to TRBJ1-2; weak D call: TRBD1 (6 bases). This CDR3 spans 17 amino acids. The V gene lost 2 bases and the J gene lost 3 bases, with 20 bases spanning the gap. Germline values: CDR1 SGHRS, CDR2 YFSETQ. The CDR3 DNA sequence: TGCGCCAGCAGCTTCGCCGCAGGGGCCGACGGGGACTATGGCTACACCTTC. It translates to CASSFAAGADGDYGYTF.

V and J are TRBV10-3 and TRBJ2-4, with 7 nucleotides matching TRBD2. The CDR3 runs 15 residues. CDR1 is ENHRY and CDR2 is SYGVKD in the germline V gene. With V trimmed by 0 bases and J by 3 bases, 2 bases remained unmatched. Written as DNA, the CDR3 is TGTGCCATCAGTGAGTCAGGACTAGACAAAAACATTCAGTACTTC. Its protein product is CAISESGLDKNIQYF.

The V and J genes are TRBV6-1 and TRBJ1-1, with 9 bases matching TRBD1. V was clipped by 6 bases and J by 8 bases; unmatched bases: 4. This CDR3 spans 12 amino acids. Germline assignment: CDR1 MNHNS and CDR2 SASEGT. DNA of the CDR3: TGTGCCAGCAGGGTGGACAGGGGAGAAGCTTTCTTT. Translated, it gives CASRVDRGEAFF.

V is TRBV19 and J is TRBJ2-4, with D possibly TRBD1 on 5 matching bases. Trimming pared 7 bases from V and 7 bases from J, leaving 20 bases between. This CDR3 contains 15 residues. Germline assignment: CDR1 LNHDA and CDR2 SQIVND (reference sequence). This chain's CDR3 is CASISVGWKGNIQYF. Here the CDR3 DNA reads TGTGCCAGTATTAGTGTCGGTTGGAAGGGGAACATTCAGTACTTC. Filled out from reference TRBV19 and TRBJ2-4, the complete variable domain reads DGGITQSPKYLFRKEGQNVTLSCEQNLNHDAMYWYRQDPGQGLRLIYYSQIVNDFQKGDIAEGYSVSREKKESFPLTVTSAQKNPTAFYLCASISVGWKGNIQYFGAGTRLSVL.

The chain recombines TRBV13 with TRBJ1-1; a possible D gene is TRBD1 (5 bases). V was clipped by 2 bases and J by 5 bases, with 15 bases between them. This CDR3 comprises 15 residues. Germline CDR1 PRHDT, CDR2 FYEKMQ (reference sequence). CDR3 coding DNA: TGTGCCAGCAGCTTATTTCAGGGTGAATTAACTGAAGCTTTCTTT. As protein: CASSLFQGELTEAFF.

This clone has more than one count but fewer than ten. The V call is TRBV19, the J call TRBJ1-5; D perhaps matches TRBD1 (5 bases). The CDR3 runs to 14 residues. The germline gives CDR1 LNHDA, CDR2 SQIVND (reference sequence). V was shortened by 5 bases and J by 0 bases, with 8 bases between the two germline ends. In nucleotides, the CDR3 is TGTGCCAGTAGTGGGGGGATTAGCAATCAGCCCCAGCATTTT. Translation: CASSGGISNQPQHF.

This clone was counted only a few times. CDR3 coding DNA: TGTGCCAGCAGCCGCGGACAGACTGAAGCTTTCTTT. As protein: CASSRGQTEAFF. The chain links TRBV7-9 to TRBJ1-1; the D gene is possibly TRBD1 (6 bases). The V end was cut by 5 bases, the J end by 5 bases, with 9 bases between. The CDR3 extends over 12 amino acids. Germline-derived CDR1 and CDR2 are SEHNR and FQNEAQ (reference sequence). Supplemented by reference TRBV7-9 and TRBJ1-1, the full variable domain reads DTGVSQNPRHKITKRGQNVTFRCDPISEHNRLYWYRQTLGQGPEFLTYFQNEAQLEKSRLLSDRFSAERPKGSFSTLEIQRTEQGDSAMYLCASSRGQTEAFFGQGTRLTVV.

In its sample, this clone was seen a few times. This chain uses TRBV4-1 with TRBJ1-3; D may be TRBD1 (6 bases). Germline V gene lookup returns CDR1 MGHRA and CDR2 YSYEKL. V was clipped by 0 bases and J by 1 base, with 16 bases between them. The CDR3 extends over 18 amino acids. The DNA for the CDR3 is TGCGCCAGCAGCCAAGAGAAGGGCAGGGGAGCTTCTGGAAACACCATATATTTT. Amino acid sequence: CASSQEKGRGASGNTIYF.

V is TRBV7-2 and J is TRBJ1-1, with D perhaps matching TRBD1 (5 bases). Trimming left V 5 bases short and J 0 bases short, with 10 bases between. This CDR3 region has 14 residues. Germline V CDR1 and CDR2: SGHTA, FQGNSA. In DNA form, the CDR3 reads TGTGCCAGCAGCAGACAGTCCATGAACACTGAAGCTTTCTTT. It yields the protein CASSRQSMNTEAFF.

This rearrangement joins TRBV19 to TRBJ1-6; D perhaps matches TRBD1 (6 bases). CDR3 size: 14 residues. V gave up 9 bases and J gave up 0 bases, with 9 bases separating them. Germline assignment: CDR1 LNHDA and CDR2 SQIVND (reference sequence). The CDR3 reads CASRGVSYNSPLHF. For the CDR3, the DNA is TGTGCCAGCAGGGGCGTCTCCTATAATTCACCCCTCCACTTT.

The V call is TRBV2, the J call TRBJ1-1; D remains ambiguous. This CDR3 comprises 12 residues. Trimming removed 7 bases from V and 4 bases from J, with 10 bases in between. From germline, CDR1 is SNHLY and CDR2 FYNNEI. The CDR3 protein is CASTSEVTEAFF. CDR3 nucleotides: TGTGCCAGCACCTCCGAGGTCACTGAAGCTTTCTTT.

The CDR3 protein is CASSLAGGASYEQYF. CDR3 DNA: TGCGCCAGCAGCTTGGCCGGCGGGGCCTCCTACGAGCAGTACTTC. The chain joins TRBV5-1 to TRBJ2-7, with a tentative D call TRBD2 (6 bases). Germline-derived CDR1 and CDR2 are SGHRS and YFSETQ. The CDR3 is made up of 15 amino acids. Trimming stripped 0 bases from V and 0 bases from J, with 10 bases between.

This rearrangement joins TRBV7-3 to TRBJ2-2, with TRBD2 matching 7 bases. CDR3 size: 21 residues. CDR1 and CDR2 (germline): SGHTA, FQGTGA. The J segment lost 0 bases and the V segment lost 4 bases, leaving 20 bases of the junction unmatched. The CDR3 spells CASSSPTRASGDFANTGELFF. Here the CDR3 DNA reads TGTGCCAGCAGCTCACCTACCAGGGCTAGCGGCGACTTCGCGAACACCGGGGAGCTGTTTTTT.

The chain recombines TRBV5-1 with TRBJ2-2, with TRBD2 matching 13 bases. Germline loops: CDR1 SGHRS, CDR2 YFSETQ. The junction had 15 bases not matched to a gene; V was cut back by 3 bases and J by 4 bases. The CDR3 extends over 20 amino acids. The CDR3 DNA sequence: TGCGCCAGCAGCTCGGCCAGGACTAGCGGGGGTCCCCAGGGCACCGGGGAGCTGTTTTTT. Amino acids: CASSSARTSGGPQGTGELFF.

This clone was recorded only once. The genes are TRBV5-5 and TRBJ1-4, with D maybe TRBD1 (5 bases). The CDR3 contains 14 residues. Trimming shortened V by 5 bases and J by 5 bases, and 13 bases separated the two germline ends. Looked up from germline, CDR1 is SGHKS and CDR2 is YYEKEE (reference sequence). CDR3 protein: CASRVTANNEKLFF. Here the CDR3 DNA reads TGTGCCAGCAGAGTGACAGCTAACAATGAAAAACTGTTTTTT.

This clone was counted a single time. Other DNA variants within this sample encode the same CDR3. The V and J genes are TRBV7-3 and TRBJ2-3; D is undetermined. The CDR3 is made up of 15 amino acids. Trimming shortened V by 2 bases and J by 4 bases, and 13 bases separated the two germline ends. In germline, CDR1 is SGHTA, CDR2 FQGTGA. The DNA of the CDR3 is TGTGCCAGCAGCTTATTGACTGGGTGGCCAGATACGCAGTATTTT. Protein: CASSLLTGWPDTQYF.